These 21 T cell receptor beta chains were all obtained from the same sample, sequenced in a study of cytomegalovirus exposure and HLA in healthy donors. The PCR ran on 60 Vbeta and 13 Jbeta primers. Profiling relied on immunoSEQ multiplex PCR, and the TCRdb table lists in-frame clones only, not all of them. The table records approximately 130,000 clones, roughly four fifths of them present only once. The sample taken for sequencing was PBMCs. The origin of the receptors is a man aged 25 to 45 in good health and CMV-seronegative.

The chain recombines TRBV2 with TRBJ2-1; D remains ambiguous. Trimming shortened V by 5 bases and J by 6 bases, and 17 bases separated the two germline ends. Germline CDR1 reads SNHLY; CDR2 reads FYNNEI. The CDR3 has 15 residues. CDR3 in DNA: TGTGCCAGCAGTCGCCCGGGTAAGGAATTCAATGAGCAGTTCTTC. This sequence encodes CASSRPGKEFNEQFF.

The DNA of the CDR3 is TGTGCCAGCAGCCAACATTTGACCTACGAGCAGTACTTC. Translating it yields CASSQHLTYEQYF. This chain connects TRBV6-6 to TRBJ2-7; D gene unclear. This CDR3 has 13 residues. With 6 bases removed from V and 2 bases from J, the gap between germline ends came to 11 bases. Per the germline V gene, CDR1 is MNHNY and CDR2 is SVGAGI (reference sequence).

The rearrangement links TRBV6-6 to TRBJ1-5; D gene unclear. This CDR3 comprises 11 residues. V was trimmed by 6 bases and J by 3 bases, leaving 3 bases between them. Germline V CDR1 and CDR2: MNHNY, SVGAGI (reference sequence). The chain's CDR3 is CASRLNQPQHF. In nucleotides, the CDR3 is TGTGCCAGCAGACTCAATCAGCCCCAGCATTTT.

The rearrangement joins TRBV5-4 to TRBJ2-5, with 10 bases lining up with TRBD2. The CDR3 extends over 17 amino acids. The junction had 11 bases not matched to a gene; V was cut back by 4 bases and J by 2 bases. Germline assignment: CDR1 SGHNT and CDR2 YYREEE (reference sequence). This CDR3 reads CASSGRVSGRRQETQYF. The CDR3 nucleotides read TGTGCCAGCAGCGGGCGCGTTAGCGGGAGGCGGCAAGAGACCCAGTACTTC.

V usage is TRBV4-3 and J usage is TRBJ1-5; no firm D call. This CDR3 has 16 amino acids. The V end was cut by 0 bases, the J end by 5 bases, with 14 bases between. Germline lookup yields CDR1 LGHNA and CDR2 YSLEER. DNA of the CDR3: TGCGCCAGCAGCCAAGATTCCACGGGGAGGCATCAGCCCCAGCATTTT. Its protein product is CASSQDSTGRHQPQHF.

V usage is TRBV28 and J usage is TRBJ2-5; tentative D call: TRBD1 (6 bases). V was clipped by 8 bases and J by 9 bases, with 25 bases between them. The CDR3 spans 15 residues. Germline lookup yields CDR1 MDHEN and CDR2 SYDVKM. The CDR3 loop is CASGDHQAHSGAQYF. The CDR3 nucleotides are TGTGCCAGCGGTGATCACCAGGCCCACTCAGGGGCCCAGTACTTC.

This chain uses TRBV30 with TRBJ1-1; D unresolved. CDR1 is GTSNPN, CDR2 SVGIG, per germline (reference sequence). The CDR3 sequence is 15 residues long. V shed 0 bases and J shed 0 bases, with 11 bases lying between them. This CDR3 is CAWSVRVGMNTEAFF. As DNA, the CDR3 is TGTGCCTGGAGTGTAAGGGTCGGGATGAACACTGAAGCTTTCTTT.

V usage is TRBV5-4 and J usage is TRBJ2-7; D uncertain. The V gene's germline CDR1 is SGHNT and CDR2 YYREEE (reference sequence). The CDR3 spans 18 residues. The V gene lost 1 base and the J gene lost 1 base, with 21 bases spanning the gap. The CDR3 sequence: CASSLTPRWLADSYEQYF. The CDR3 DNA reads TGTGCCAGCAGCTTGACACCCCGATGGTTGGCGGATTCCTACGAGCAGTACTTC.

The chain recombines TRBV30 with TRBJ2-7; maybe TRBD1 (5 bases). CDR1 and CDR2 (germline): GTSNPN, SVGIG (reference sequence). Trimming shortened V by 4 bases and J by 3 bases, and 7 bases separated the two germline ends. This CDR3 is built from 11 residues. In DNA form, the CDR3 reads TGTGCCTGGAAAACAGGCTACGAGCAGTACTTC. This translates into CAWKTGYEQYF.

V is TRBV4-1 and J is TRBJ1-2; D may be TRBD1 (5 bases). Germline-derived CDR1 and CDR2 are MGHRA and YSYEKL. This CDR3 comprises 14 residues. Trimming shortened V by 1 base and J by 4 bases, and 10 bases separated the two germline ends. The CDR3 here is CASSQAGTGYGYTF. The CDR3 DNA follows: TGCGCCAGCAGCCAAGCGGGGACTGGCTATGGCTACACCTTC.

V is TRBV4-1 and J is TRBJ2-5; possible D gene TRBD2, 5 bases. Per germline, CDR1 MGHRA and CDR2 YSYEKL. This CDR3 has 14 residues. Between the trimmed V and J ends, which lost 4 bases and 6 bases, there was a span of 15 bases. The CDR3 reads CASSLSPSLQTQYF. The CDR3, as DNA: TGCGCCAGCAGCCTTAGTCCTAGCTTACAGACCCAGTACTTC.

The genes are TRBV2 and TRBJ2-3; TRBD2 matches at 9 bases. Germline CDR1 and CDR2: SNHLY and FYNNEI. V lost 9 bases, J lost 4 bases, and 5 bases stayed unmatched. There are 13 residues in the CDR3. CDR3 amino acids: CASGVAGADTQYF. As DNA, the CDR3 is TGTGCCAGTGGGGTAGCGGGAGCAGATACGCAGTATTTT.

The chain couples TRBV6-1 to TRBJ1-1; D gene unclear. Germline V CDR1 and CDR2: MNHNS, SASEGT. This CDR3 region has 14 residues. The V end was cut by 1 base, the J end by 6 bases, with 12 bases between. The CDR3 reads CASSEDAAEAEAFF. The CDR3 bases are TGTGCCAGCAGTGAAGATGCGGCAGAGGCTGAAGCTTTCTTT.

The rearrangement links TRBV7-2 to TRBJ2-2; D remains unclear. V dropped 3 bases and J dropped 2 bases, with 7 bases sitting between them. CDR1 is SGHTA, CDR2 FQGNSA, per germline. This CDR3 has 14 amino acids. CDR3 in amino acids: CASSFLRNTGELFF. The DNA of the CDR3 is TGTGCCAGCAGCTTCCTAAGAAACACCGGGGAGCTGTTTTTT.

V usage is TRBV23-1 and J usage is TRBJ2-7; 11 bases are shared with TRBD2. TRBV23-1 is an ORF; its function is uncertain. This CDR3 has 18 amino acids. Trimming at V came to 0 bases and at J to 0 bases, leaving 7 bases not matched to a gene. Written as DNA, the CDR3 is TGCGCCAGCAGTCAATCGTGTACTAGCGGGAGTGTCTCCTACGAGCAGTACTTC. This codes for CASSQSCTSGSVSYEQYF.

The chain joins TRBV5-1 to TRBJ2-5; 7 bases align to TRBD1. The germline V gene encodes CDR1 SGHRS and CDR2 YFSETQ. CDR3 length: 14 amino acids. The V segment lost 3 bases and the J segment 3 bases; nucleotides outside the gene matches: 5. The CDR3 here is CASSSGDREETQYF. The CDR3 coding sequence is TGCGCCAGCAGCTCCGGGGACAGAGAAGAGACCCAGTACTTC.

The chain combines TRBV29-1 with TRBJ1-1; weak D call: TRBD1 (5 bases). The CDR3 runs to 13 residues. Trimming pared 4 bases from V and 4 bases from J, leaving 13 bases between. In germline, CDR1 is SQVTM, CDR2 ANQGSEA. CDR3 sequence reads: CSVGGLVSTEAFF. The CDR3 DNA follows: TGCAGCGTTGGGGGACTGGTAAGCACTGAAGCTTTCTTT. Complete variable domain (other parts from reference TRBV29-1 and TRBJ1-1): SAVISQKPSRDICQRGTSLTIQCQVDSQVTMMFWYRQQPGQSLTLIATANQGSEATYESGFVIDKFPISRPNLTFSTLTVSNMSPEDSSIYLCSVGGLVSTEAFFGQGTRLTVV.

Concerning this clone: One end of the junction is discordant with germline, which a read error may explain. The chain carries TRBV5-4 and TRBJ1-1; 7 positions match TRBD1. CDR3 length: 13 amino acids. Germline CDR1 is SGHNT and CDR2 is YYREEE (reference sequence). The CDR3 protein is CASSITGAAEALF. The CDR3 DNA reads as TGTGCCAGCAGCATCACAGGGGCGGCTGAAGCTTTATTT.

The rearrangement joins TRBV6-5 to TRBJ2-2, with TRBD1 matching 7 bases. V gave up 0 bases and J gave up 6 bases; unmatched junction bases: 7. This CDR3 is 16 amino acids long. Germline CDR1 reads MNHEY; CDR2 reads SVGAGI. CDR3 nucleotides: TGTGCCAGCAGTTACTCGGCAAGGGGGCTGGCCGGGGAGCTGTTTTTT. This codes for CASSYSARGLAGELFF.

The rearrangement uses TRBV7-8 and TRBJ2-7, with unresolved D. Trimming removed 0 bases from V and 5 bases from J, with 8 bases in between. CDR3 size: 13 residues. Germline V lookup: CDR1 SGHVS, CDR2 FQNEAQ. CDR3 residues: CASSLAHTDEQYF. CDR3 bases: TGTGCCAGCAGCTTAGCACACACCGACGAGCAGTACTTC. The whole variable domain, remainder taken from reference TRBV7-8 and TRBJ2-7, is GAGVSQSPRYKVAKRGQDVALRCDPISGHVSLFWYQQALGQGPEFLTYFQNEAQLDKSGLPSDRFFAERPEGSVSTLKIQRTQQEDSAVYLCASSLAHTDEQYFGPGTRLTVT.

With regard to this clone: Because the CDR3 is missing its conserved closing phenylalanine or tryptophan, this is likely a read error. This chain joins TRBV30 and TRBJ2-2, with unresolved D. Trimming took off 3 bases at V and 2 bases at J, with 4 bases between the two ends. CDR1 is GTSNPN and CDR2 is SVGIG in the germline V gene (reference sequence). The CDR3 contains 12 residues. CDR3 bases: TGTGCCTGGAGCACAAACACCGGGGAGCTGTTTGTT. Its protein product is CAWSTNTGELFV.